The clone carrying this T cell receptor (beta chain) has only a few counts. This sample was included in a study of cytomegalovirus exposure and HLA in healthy donors. V was cut by 4 bases and J by 8 bases, with 18 bases left in between. CDR3 length: 16 amino acids. Per the germline V gene, CDR1 is MNHEY and CDR2 is SVGAGI. Researchers ran the PCR with 60 Vbeta and 13 Jbeta primers. Using immunoSEQ multiplex PCR, the repertoire was profiled, and TCRdb retains in-frame clones only, with some absent. The sample carries approximately 130,000 clones, 75% to 90% recorded once. This clonotype originated in a woman aged 30 to 39 in good health and CMV-seropositive. Specimen: PBMCs. The chain links TRBV6-5 to TRBJ1-6; the D gene is possibly TRBD1 (5 bases). DNA of the CDR3: TGTGCCAGCAGTTTCTCGGTTGCGGGGGGGGATTCACCCCTCCACTTT. This gives the protein CASSFSVAGGDSPLHF.